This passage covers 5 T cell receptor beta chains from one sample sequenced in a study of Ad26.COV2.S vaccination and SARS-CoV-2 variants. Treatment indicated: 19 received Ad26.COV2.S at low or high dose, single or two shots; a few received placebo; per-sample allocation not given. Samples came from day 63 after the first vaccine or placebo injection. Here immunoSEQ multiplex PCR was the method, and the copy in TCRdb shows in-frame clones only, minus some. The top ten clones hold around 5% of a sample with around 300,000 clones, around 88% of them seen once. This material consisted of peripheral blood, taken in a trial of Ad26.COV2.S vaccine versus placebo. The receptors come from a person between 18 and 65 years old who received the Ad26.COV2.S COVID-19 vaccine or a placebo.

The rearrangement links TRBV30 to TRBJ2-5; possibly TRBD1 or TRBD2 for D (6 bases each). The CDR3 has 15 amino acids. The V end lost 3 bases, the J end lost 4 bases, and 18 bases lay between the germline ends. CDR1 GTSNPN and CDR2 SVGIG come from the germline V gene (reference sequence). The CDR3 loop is CAWSVPTGAGETQYF. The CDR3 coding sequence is TGTGCCTGGAGCGTCCCAACGGGGGCGGGAGAGACCCAGTACTTC.

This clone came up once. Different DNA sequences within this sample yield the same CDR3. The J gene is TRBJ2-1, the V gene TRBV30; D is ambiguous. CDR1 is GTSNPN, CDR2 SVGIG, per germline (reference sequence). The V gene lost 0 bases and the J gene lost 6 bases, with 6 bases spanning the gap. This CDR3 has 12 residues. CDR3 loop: CAWSVRGNEQFF. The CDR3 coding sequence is TGTGCCTGGAGTGTACGCGGCAATGAGCAGTTCTTC.

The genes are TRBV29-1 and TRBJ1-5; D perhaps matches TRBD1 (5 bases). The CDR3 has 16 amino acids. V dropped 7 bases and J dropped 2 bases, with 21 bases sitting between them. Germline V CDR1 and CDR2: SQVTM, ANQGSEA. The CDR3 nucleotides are TGCAGCGCCGTCTTGAGCGGGGCGACGGGCAATCAGCCCCAGCATTTT. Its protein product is CSAVLSGATGNQPQHF.

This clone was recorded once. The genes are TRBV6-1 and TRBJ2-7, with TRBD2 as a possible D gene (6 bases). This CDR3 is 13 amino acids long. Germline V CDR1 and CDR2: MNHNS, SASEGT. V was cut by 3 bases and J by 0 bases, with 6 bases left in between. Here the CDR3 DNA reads TGTGCCAGCAGTGACGGGAGCTCCTACGAGCAGTACTTC. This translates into CASSDGSSYEQYF.

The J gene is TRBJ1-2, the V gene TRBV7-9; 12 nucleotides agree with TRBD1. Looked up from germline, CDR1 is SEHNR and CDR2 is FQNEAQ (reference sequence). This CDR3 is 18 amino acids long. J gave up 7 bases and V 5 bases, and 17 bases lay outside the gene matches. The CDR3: CASSLHGTGGAISSGYTF. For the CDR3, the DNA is TGTGCCAGCAGCCTTCACGGGACAGGGGGCGCGATATCGAGTGGCTACACCTTC.